What follows are 29 T cell receptor beta chains derived from one specimen sequenced in a study of immune cell composition in non-small cell lung cancer. TCRdb's copy holds only in-frame clones and misses some; the assay was immunoSEQ multiplex PCR. The table shows roughly 10,000 clones, with roughly two thirds occurring only once. The sample taken for sequencing was lung tumor tissue. The receptors shown here come from a human donor with non-small cell lung cancer.

The gene calls are TRBV9 and TRBJ2-5, with no clear D. The ends were cut back, 0 bases at V and 0 bases at J, with 9 bases in the middle. The CDR3 length is 15 residues. Germline CDR1 SGDLS, CDR2 YYNGEE. In DNA form, the CDR3 reads TGTGCCAGCAGCGTAGGCGTAGGGTACCAAGAGACCCAGTACTTC. This gives the protein CASSVGVGYQETQYF.

In this sample, this clone turned up a few times. V gene TRBV7-3 combines with J gene TRBJ2-4, with D possibly TRBD1 on 5 matching bases. This CDR3 is 18 amino acids long. CDR1 is SGHTA, CDR2 FQGTGA, per germline. The V and J ends lost 5 bases and 0 bases respectively, with 20 bases between them. In nucleotides, the CDR3 is TGTGCCAGCAGCCCCGAGATGGGCAGGGCTACAGCCAAAAACATTCAGTACTTC. The encoded protein is CASSPEMGRATAKNIQYF.

The chain joins TRBV11-1 to TRBJ2-1, with D unclear. Germline loops: CDR1 SGHAT, CDR2 FQDESV (reference sequence). The CDR3 consists of 15 residues. Deletions cut 5 bases from V and 8 bases from J, with 19 bases between. The CDR3 protein is CASSPGPIPTHEQFF. The CDR3 nucleotides are TGTGCCAGCAGCCCCGGGCCGATACCTACGCATGAGCAGTTCTTC.

On this clone itself: One end of the junction is discordant with germline, which a read error may explain. V gene TRBV19 combines with J gene TRBJ2-2; 10 nucleotides align to TRBD1. This CDR3 spans 16 amino acids. Per the germline V gene, CDR1 is LNHDA and CDR2 is SQIVND (reference sequence). CDR3 nucleotide sequence: TGTGCCAGTAATGACAGGGGGCGCAAGAACAACGGGGAGCTGTTTTTT. Its protein product is CASNDRGRKNNGELFF.

J is TRBJ2-5 and V is TRBV4-2; D may match TRBD1 or TRBD2 (6 bases each). Germline V gene data show CDR1 as LGHNA and CDR2 as YNFKEQ. The CDR3 contains 13 residues. V was cut by 2 bases and J by 5 bases, with 9 bases left in between. The CDR3, as DNA: TGTGCCAGCAGCCAACCGGGGGCTGAGACCCAGTACTTC. Amino acids: CASSQPGAETQYF.

The rearrangement links TRBV19 to TRBJ2-7; D gene ambiguous. The length of the CDR3 is 13 residues. Germline-derived CDR1 and CDR2 are LNHDA and SQIVND (reference sequence). The ends were cut back, 2 bases at V and 5 bases at J, with 10 bases in the middle. CDR3 region: CASSIIPPDEQYF. As DNA, the CDR3 is TGTGCCAGTAGTATAATCCCTCCCGACGAGCAGTACTTC.

This clone was picked up a small number of times. This rearrangement joins TRBV28 to TRBJ1-3; 8 positions match TRBD1. The CDR3 length is 15 residues. The germline V gene encodes CDR1 MDHEN and CDR2 SYDVKM. V lost 5 bases, J lost 1 base, and 4 bases stayed unmatched. The CDR3 is CASSVQGESGNTIYF. CDR3 nucleotide sequence: TGTGCCAGCAGTGTACAGGGGGAATCTGGAAACACCATATATTTT. Using reference TRBV28 and TRBJ1-3 for the parts outside the CDR3, the full variable domain is DVKVTQSSRYLVKRTGEKVFLECVQDMDHENMFWYRQDPGLGLRLIYFSYDVKMKEKGDIPEGYSVSREKKERFSLILESASTNQTSMYLCASSVQGESGNTIYFGEGSWLTVV.

The chain couples TRBV7-6 to TRBJ1-1; D gene ambiguous. The germline CDR1 and CDR2 sequences are SGHVS and FNYEAQ. The V end lost 2 bases, the J end lost 3 bases, and 13 bases lay between the germline ends. This CDR3 is 15 amino acids long. CDR3 protein: CASSLSRGLDTEAFF. In DNA, the CDR3 is TGTGCCAGCAGCTTATCTCGTGGCCTGGACACTGAAGCTTTCTTT. Looking up the rest from reference TRBV7-6 and TRBJ1-1 gives the full variable domain: GAGVSQSPRYKVTKRGQDVALRCDPISGHVSLYWYRQALGQGPEFLTYFNYEAQQDKSGLPNDRFSAERPEGSISTLTIQRTEQRDSAMYRCASSLSRGLDTEAFFGQGTRLTVV.

The gene calls are TRBV19 and TRBJ2-4; D might be TRBD1 (6 bases). CDR1 is LNHDA and CDR2 is SQIVND in the germline V gene (reference sequence). This CDR3 spans 16 amino acids. V was shortened by 5 bases and J by 0 bases, with 14 bases between the two germline ends. CDR3 loop: CASSLDRALAKNIQYF. DNA of the CDR3: TGTGCCAGTAGTCTGGACAGAGCACTAGCCAAAAACATTCAGTACTTC.

The chain employs TRBV5-1 and TRBJ1-1; D gene unclear. V was clipped by 0 bases and J by 5 bases, with 11 bases between them. Germline V gene data show CDR1 as SGHRS and CDR2 as YFSETQ. This CDR3 contains 14 residues. CDR3 DNA sequence: TGCGCCAGCAGCTTGGATGCACGTGGGACTGAAGCTTTCTTT. As protein: CASSLDARGTEAFF.

This clone turned up a few times. The chain combines TRBV7-9 with TRBJ1-1, with 9 bases fitting TRBD1. Germline V gives CDR1 SEHNR, CDR2 FQNEAQ (reference sequence). Unmatched junction bases numbered 8, after V lost 1 base and J lost 8 bases. The CDR3 spans 15 residues. The CDR3 nucleotides are TGTGCCAGCAGCTTAGACATACAGGGGGCGAGCGAAGCTTTCTTT. It codes for CASSLDIQGASEAFF. Complete variable domain (other parts from reference TRBV7-9 and TRBJ1-1): DTGVSQNPRHKITKRGQNVTFRCDPISEHNRLYWYRQTLGQGPEFLTYFQNEAQLEKSRLLSDRFSAERPKGSFSTLEIQRTEQGDSAMYLCASSLDIQGASEAFFGQGTRLTVV.

V and J are TRBV11-2 and TRBJ2-2; D ambiguous. The CDR3 is made up of 14 amino acids. Trimming stripped 5 bases from V and 6 bases from J, with 13 bases between. Looked up from germline, CDR1 is SGHAT and CDR2 is FQNNGV. For the CDR3, the DNA is TGTGCCAGCAGCCCTGTCGTTGTTTCCGGGGAGCTGTTTTTT. This gives the protein CASSPVVVSGELFF.

The chain has TRBV19 and TRBJ1-1, with D possibly matching TRBD1 (6 bases). V lost 6 bases and J lost 4, with 21 bases in between. The germline V gene encodes CDR1 LNHDA and CDR2 SQIVND (reference sequence). The CDR3 is made up of 16 amino acids. The CDR3 nucleotides read TGTGCCAGTAGAGATAATTACAGGGAAGTGGCCACTGAAGCTTTCTTT. It encodes CASRDNYREVATEAFF. Full variable domain (rest looked up from reference TRBV19 and TRBJ1-1): DGGITQSPKYLFRKEGQNVTLSCEQNLNHDAMYWYRQDPGQGLRLIYYSQIVNDFQKGDIAEGYSVSREKKESFPLTVTSAQKNPTAFYLCASRDNYREVATEAFFGQGTRLTVV.

CDR3 in amino acids: CASSPVLVGGLLSGNTIYF. CDR3 DNA: TGTGCCAGCTCACCGGTTTTGGTGGGGGGCCTCCTCTCTGGAAACACCATATATTTT. The V gene is TRBV18, the J gene TRBJ1-3; TRBD1 is a possible D gene (6 bases). Germline V gives CDR1 KGHSH, CDR2 LQKENI. V was shortened by 3 bases and J by 0 bases, with 21 bases between the two germline ends. The CDR3 contains 19 residues.

The chain links TRBV19 to TRBJ1-2; D remains ambiguous. There are 15 residues in the CDR3. Trimming took off 0 bases at V and 8 bases at J, with 16 bases between the two ends. The germline V gene has CDR1 LNHDA and CDR2 SQIVND (reference sequence). The CDR3 reads CASSIDHYYGEGYTF. CDR3 coding DNA: TGTGCCAGTAGTATAGATCATTACTACGGTGAGGGCTACACCTTC.

This CDR3 is CASSRNIAGDTDTQYF. The CDR3 region has the DNA TGTGCCAGCAGCCGGAACATAGCGGGGGACACAGATACGCAGTATTTT. The chain uses TRBV4-2 and TRBJ2-3, with 9 positions matching TRBD2. The CDR3 loop spans 16 amino acids. V shed 4 bases and J 2 bases; nucleotides not matched to a gene: 7. CDR1 and CDR2 (germline): LGHNA, YNFKEQ.

This clone was observed a handful of times. The chain has TRBV4-2 and TRBJ1-1; D is unclear. V lost 1 base and J lost 7, with 7 bases in between. Germline loops: CDR1 LGHNA, CDR2 YNFKEQ. The CDR3 has 12 residues. CDR3 protein: CASSQASREAFF. DNA of the CDR3: TGTGCCAGCAGCCAAGCGAGCCGTGAAGCTTTCTTT.

This chain joins TRBV5-8 and TRBJ2-7, with no clear D. The V end lost 4 bases, the J end lost 4 bases, and 6 bases lay between the germline ends. The CDR3 length is 11 residues. Per the germline V gene, CDR1 is SGHTS and CDR2 is YDEGEE. The CDR3 DNA reads as TGTGCCAGCAGCAGAACTTACGAGCAGTACTTC. Its translation is CASSRTYEQYF.

The chain combines TRBV30 with TRBJ1-6; no definite D call. V was pared by 2 bases and J by 7 bases, with 6 bases between. This CDR3 contains 12 residues. Germline-derived CDR1 and CDR2 are GTSNPN and SVGIG (reference sequence). The CDR3 loop reads CAWSRKNSPLHF. The CDR3 DNA sequence: TGTGCCTGGAGTAGAAAGAATTCACCCCTCCACTTT.

V usage is TRBV7-3 and J usage is TRBJ1-1; 9 nucleotides match TRBD1. There are 15 residues in the CDR3. Trimming cost V 0 bases and J 5 bases; bases outside gene matches: 4. CDR1 and CDR2 from the germline V gene are SGHTA and FQGTGA. CDR3: CASSLTGTGKTEAFF. The DNA for the CDR3 is TGTGCCAGCAGCTTAACCGGGACAGGGAAAACTGAAGCTTTCTTT. The full variable domain, completed using reference TRBV7-3 and TRBJ1-1, is GAGVSQTPSNKVTEKGKYVELRCDPISGHTALYWYRQSLGQGPEFLIYFQGTGAADDSGLPNDRFFAVRPEGSVSTLKIQRTERGDSAVYLCASSLTGTGKTEAFFGQGTRLTVV.

V is TRBV21-1 and J is TRBJ1-5. TRBV21-1 is described as a pseudogene. The CDR3 covers 19 residues. The CDR3 loop reads CASSKEGGQGLCGNQPQHF. DNA of the CDR3: TGTGCCAGCAGCAAAGAGGGCGGGCAGGGCTTGTGCGGCAATCAGCCCCAGCATTTT.

The V call is TRBV10-2, the J call TRBJ1-1; the match to TRBD1 covers 8 bases. Trimming removed 4 bases from V and 11 bases from J; junction bases left unmatched: 12. Germline V gene data show CDR1 as WSHSY and CDR2 as SAAADI. This CDR3 has 14 amino acids. CDR3 coding DNA: TGCGCCAGCAGTGGTCGTCTGACAGGGGAGAAGGCTTTCTTT. It is translated as CASSGRLTGEKAFF.

In this sample, this clone turned up once. The gene calls are TRBV28 and TRBJ2-4; 8 nucleotides line up with TRBD1. V trimming: 6 bases; J trimming: 4 bases; junction bases outside the gene matches: 8. There are 15 residues in the CDR3. The germline gives CDR1 MDHEN, CDR2 SYDVKM. CDR3: CASSKQGEVKNIQYF. For the CDR3, the DNA is TGTGCCAGCAGCAAACAGGGGGAGGTTAAAAACATTCAGTACTTC.

V usage is TRBV21-1 and J usage is TRBJ2-7; the D call TRBD1 from the table was never checked on the DNA. TRBV21-1 is termed a pseudogene. This CDR3 has 13 amino acids. This chain's CDR3 is CASSTGAFGEQYF. The CDR3 nucleotides are TGTGCCAGCAGCACAGGGGCCTTCGGCGAGCAGTACTTC.

V gene TRBV29-1 combines with J gene TRBJ1-4; D may be TRBD1 (5 bases). Germline V gene lookup returns CDR1 SQVTM and CDR2 ANQGSEA. Between the trimmed V and J ends, which lost 5 bases and 0 bases, there was a span of 10 bases. The CDR3 is 14 amino acids. This CDR3 reads CSVCRQTTNEKLFF. CDR3 coding DNA: TGCAGCGTTTGTCGACAGACAACTAATGAAAAACTGTTTTTT.

This clone was detected only once. The chain has TRBV15 and TRBJ2-4, with 8 bases fitting TRBD1. CDR3 length: 15 residues. V lost 0 bases, J lost 9 bases, and 7 bases stayed unmatched. Germline V gene data show CDR1 as LNHNV and CDR2 as YYDKDF (reference sequence). The chain's CDR3 is CATSRDLDRGGIQYF. The CDR3 coding sequence is TGTGCCACCAGCAGAGATTTAGACAGGGGTGGCATTCAGTACTTC.

V usage is TRBV6-6 and J usage is TRBJ2-1; TRBD2 matches at 8 bases. The CDR3 is 11 amino acids. Germline V gene data show CDR1 as MNHNY and CDR2 as SVGAGI (reference sequence). The ends lost 8 bases at V and 8 bases at J; junction bases unmatched: 2. CDR3: CASAGGDEQFF. CDR3 coding DNA: TGTGCCAGCGCGGGGGGCGATGAGCAGTTCTTC.

The chain is built from TRBV5-1 and TRBJ1-6; maybe TRBD1 (5 bases). CDR1 is SGHRS, CDR2 YFSETQ, per germline. V shed 4 bases and J shed 6 bases, with 14 bases lying between them. CDR3 length equals 15 residues. CDR3 nucleotides: TGCGCCAGCAGCGTCGCGGGGACCCTTAATTCACCCCTCCACTTT. It is translated as CASSVAGTLNSPLHF.

This chain uses TRBV7-3 with TRBJ2-3; TRBD1 is a possible D gene (6 bases). V shed 5 bases and J shed 1 base, with 16 bases lying between them. The germline V gene encodes CDR1 SGHTA and CDR2 FQGTGA. The CDR3 spans 16 residues. The CDR3 nucleotides are TGTGCCAGCAGCGACAATCCAGGGGCGCGCACAGATACGCAGTATTTT. The encoded protein is CASSDNPGARTDTQYF.